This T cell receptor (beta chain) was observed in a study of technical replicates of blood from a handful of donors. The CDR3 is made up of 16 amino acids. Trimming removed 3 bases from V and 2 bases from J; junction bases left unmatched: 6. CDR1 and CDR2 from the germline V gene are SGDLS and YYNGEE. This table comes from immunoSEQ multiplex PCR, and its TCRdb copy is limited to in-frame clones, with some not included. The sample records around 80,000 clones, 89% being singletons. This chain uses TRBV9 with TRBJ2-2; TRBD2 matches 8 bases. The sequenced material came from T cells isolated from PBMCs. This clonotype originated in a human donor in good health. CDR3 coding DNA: TGTGCCAGCAGCGAACTAGCGGCAGACAACACCGGGGAGCTGTTTTTT. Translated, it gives CASSELAADNTGELFF.